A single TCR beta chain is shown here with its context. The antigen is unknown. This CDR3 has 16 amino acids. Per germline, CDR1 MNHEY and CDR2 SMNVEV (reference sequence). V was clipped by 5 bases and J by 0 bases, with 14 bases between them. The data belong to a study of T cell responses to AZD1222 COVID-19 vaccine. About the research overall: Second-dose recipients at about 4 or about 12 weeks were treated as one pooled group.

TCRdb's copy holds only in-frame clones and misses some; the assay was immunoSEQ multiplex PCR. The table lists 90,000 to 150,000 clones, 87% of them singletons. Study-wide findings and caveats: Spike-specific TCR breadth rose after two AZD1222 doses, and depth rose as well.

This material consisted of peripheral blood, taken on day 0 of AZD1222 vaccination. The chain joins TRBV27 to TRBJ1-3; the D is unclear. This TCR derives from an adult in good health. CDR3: CASSPTRRFSGNTIYF. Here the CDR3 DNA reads TGTGCCAGCAGTCCAACCCGACGGTTCTCTGGAAACACCATATATTTT.